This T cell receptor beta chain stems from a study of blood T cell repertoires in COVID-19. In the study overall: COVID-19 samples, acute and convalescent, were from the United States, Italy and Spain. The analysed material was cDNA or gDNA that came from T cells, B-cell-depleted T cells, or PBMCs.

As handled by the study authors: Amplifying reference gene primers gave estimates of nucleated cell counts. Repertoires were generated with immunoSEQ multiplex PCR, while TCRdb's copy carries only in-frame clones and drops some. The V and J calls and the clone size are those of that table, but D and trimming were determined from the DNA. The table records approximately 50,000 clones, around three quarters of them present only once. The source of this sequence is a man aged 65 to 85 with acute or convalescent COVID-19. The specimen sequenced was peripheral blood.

The CDR3 is CAWSVGGRREGYEQYF. The CDR3 DNA follows: TGTGCCTGGAGTGTAGGGGGTCGGCGGGAGGGCTACGAGCAGTACTTC. The rearrangement links TRBV30 to TRBJ2-7; 9 bases align to TRBD2. J gave up 3 bases and V 0 bases, and 9 bases lay outside the gene matches. CDR3 length: 16 amino acids. Germline assignment: CDR1 GTSNPN and CDR2 SVGIG (reference sequence).